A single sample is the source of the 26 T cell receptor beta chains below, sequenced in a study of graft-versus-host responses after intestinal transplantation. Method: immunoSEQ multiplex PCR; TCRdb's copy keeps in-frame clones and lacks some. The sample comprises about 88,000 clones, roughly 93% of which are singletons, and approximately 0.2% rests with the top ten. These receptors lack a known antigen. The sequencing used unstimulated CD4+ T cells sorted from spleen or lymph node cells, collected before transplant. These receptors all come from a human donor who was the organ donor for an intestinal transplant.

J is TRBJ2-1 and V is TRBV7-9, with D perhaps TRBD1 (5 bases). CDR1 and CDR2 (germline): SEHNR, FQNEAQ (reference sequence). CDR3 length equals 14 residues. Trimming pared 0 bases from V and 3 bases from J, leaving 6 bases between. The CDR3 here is CASSLAGRYNEQFF. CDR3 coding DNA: TGTGCCAGCAGCTTAGCGGGGCGCTACAATGAGCAGTTCTTC.

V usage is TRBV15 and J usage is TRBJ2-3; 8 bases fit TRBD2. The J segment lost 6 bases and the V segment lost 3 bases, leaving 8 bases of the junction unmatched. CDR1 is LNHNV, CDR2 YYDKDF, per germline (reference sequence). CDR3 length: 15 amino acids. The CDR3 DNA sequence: TGTGCCACCAGCAGTCGGGGCGGGGGGATTGATACGCAGTATTTT. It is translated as CATSSRGGGIDTQYF.

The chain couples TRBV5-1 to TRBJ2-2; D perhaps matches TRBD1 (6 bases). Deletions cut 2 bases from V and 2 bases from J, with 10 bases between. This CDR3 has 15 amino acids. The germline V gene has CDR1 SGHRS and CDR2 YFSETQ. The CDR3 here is CASSFTGTNTGELFF. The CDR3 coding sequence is TGCGCCAGCAGCTTCACCGGGACAAACACCGGGGAGCTGTTTTTT.

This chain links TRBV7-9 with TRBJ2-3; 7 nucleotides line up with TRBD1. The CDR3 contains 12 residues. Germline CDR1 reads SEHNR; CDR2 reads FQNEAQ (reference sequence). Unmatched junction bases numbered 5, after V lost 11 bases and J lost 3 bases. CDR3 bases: TGTGCCGGTAGACAGGGTACAGATACGCAGTATTTT. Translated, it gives CAGRQGTDTQYF.

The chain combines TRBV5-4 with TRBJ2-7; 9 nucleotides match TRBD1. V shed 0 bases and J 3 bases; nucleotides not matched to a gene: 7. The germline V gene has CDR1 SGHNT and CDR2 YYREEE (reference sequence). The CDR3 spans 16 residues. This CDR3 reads CASSLDSGTGIYEQYF. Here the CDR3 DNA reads TGTGCCAGCAGCTTGGACTCCGGGACAGGGATCTACGAGCAGTACTTC.

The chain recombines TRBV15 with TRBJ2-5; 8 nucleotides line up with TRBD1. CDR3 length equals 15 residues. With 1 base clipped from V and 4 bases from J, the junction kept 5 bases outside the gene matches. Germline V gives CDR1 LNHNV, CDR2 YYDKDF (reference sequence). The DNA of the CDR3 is TGTGCCACCAGCAGAGGACAGGGGACATCAGAGACCCAGTACTTC. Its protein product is CATSRGQGTSETQYF.

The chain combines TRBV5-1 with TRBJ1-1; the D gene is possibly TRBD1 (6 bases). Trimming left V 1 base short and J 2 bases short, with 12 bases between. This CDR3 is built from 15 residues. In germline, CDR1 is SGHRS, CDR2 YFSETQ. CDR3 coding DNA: TGCGCCAGCAGCTTGCTTCTCAGGGGCAACACTGAAGCTTTCTTT. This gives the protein CASSLLLRGNTEAFF.

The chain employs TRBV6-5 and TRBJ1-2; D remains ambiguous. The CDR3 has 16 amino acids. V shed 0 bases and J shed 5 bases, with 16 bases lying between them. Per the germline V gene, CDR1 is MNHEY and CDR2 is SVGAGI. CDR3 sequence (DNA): TGTGCCAGCAGTTACTCTTTAGGGTCTACCGAGTATGGCTACACCTTC. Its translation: CASSYSLGSTEYGYTF.

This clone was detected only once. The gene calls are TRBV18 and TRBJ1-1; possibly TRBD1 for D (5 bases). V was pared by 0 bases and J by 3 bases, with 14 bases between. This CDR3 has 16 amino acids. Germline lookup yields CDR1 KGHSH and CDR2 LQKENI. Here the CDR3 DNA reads TGTGCCAGCTCACCACCGAGTAGGGGCCTATACACTGAAGCTTTCTTT. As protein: CASSPPSRGLYTEAFF.

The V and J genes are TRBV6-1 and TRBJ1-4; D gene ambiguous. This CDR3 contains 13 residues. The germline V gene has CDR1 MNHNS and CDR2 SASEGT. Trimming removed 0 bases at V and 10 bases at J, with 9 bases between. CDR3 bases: TGTGCCAGCAGTGAAGCGCTTCCGGGAAAACTGTTTTTT. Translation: CASSEALPGKLFF.

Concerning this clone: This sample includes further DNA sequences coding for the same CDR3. CDR3 sequence reads: CASSQDSNQPQHF. The CDR3 DNA is TGCGCCAGCAGCCAAGATTCTAATCAGCCCCAGCATTTT. The chain has TRBV4-3 and TRBJ1-5; D is ambiguous. CDR1 is LGHNA and CDR2 is YSLEER in the germline V gene. The CDR3 covers 13 residues. Trimming left V 0 bases short and J 4 bases short, with 4 bases between.

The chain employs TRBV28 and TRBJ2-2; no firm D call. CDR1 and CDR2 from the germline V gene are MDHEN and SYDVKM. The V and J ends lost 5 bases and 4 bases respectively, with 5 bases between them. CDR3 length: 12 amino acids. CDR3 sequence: CASSLPTGELFF. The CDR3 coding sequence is TGTGCCAGCAGTCTTCCCACCGGGGAGCTGTTTTTT. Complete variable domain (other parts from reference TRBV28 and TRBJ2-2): DVKVTQSSRYLVKRTGEKVFLECVQDMDHENMFWYRQDPGLGLRLIYFSYDVKMKEKGDIPEGYSVSREKKERFSLILESASTNQTSMYLCASSLPTGELFFGEGSRLTVL.

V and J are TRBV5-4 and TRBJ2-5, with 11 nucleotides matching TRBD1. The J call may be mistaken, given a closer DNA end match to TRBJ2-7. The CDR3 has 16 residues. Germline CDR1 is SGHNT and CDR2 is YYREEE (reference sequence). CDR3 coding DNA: TGTGCCAGCAGCGCACTTGGACAGGGGGCGGGCTACGAGCAGTACTTC. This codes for CASSALGQGAGYEQYF.

The DNA for the CDR3 is TGCGCCAGCCGGGACATACAGAACACTGAAGCTTTCTTT. It yields the protein CASRDIQNTEAFF. The chain joins TRBV5-1 to TRBJ1-1, with D possibly matching TRBD1 (6 bases). This CDR3 is built from 13 residues. The V and J ends lost 7 bases and 1 base respectively, with 11 bases between them. Looked up from germline, CDR1 is SGHRS and CDR2 is YFSETQ.

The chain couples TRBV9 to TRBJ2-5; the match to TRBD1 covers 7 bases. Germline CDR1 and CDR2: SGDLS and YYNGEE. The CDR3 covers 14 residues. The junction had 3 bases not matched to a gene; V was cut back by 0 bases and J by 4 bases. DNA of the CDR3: TGTGCCAGCAGCGTAGGGTCAGGGGGAGAGACCCAGTACTTC. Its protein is CASSVGSGGETQYF. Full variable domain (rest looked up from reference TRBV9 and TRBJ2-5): DSGVTQTPKHLITATGQRVTLRCSPRSGDLSVYWYQQSLDQGLQFLIQYYNGEERAKGNILERFSAQQFPDLHSELNLSSLELGDSALYFCASSVGSGGETQYFGPGTRLLVL.

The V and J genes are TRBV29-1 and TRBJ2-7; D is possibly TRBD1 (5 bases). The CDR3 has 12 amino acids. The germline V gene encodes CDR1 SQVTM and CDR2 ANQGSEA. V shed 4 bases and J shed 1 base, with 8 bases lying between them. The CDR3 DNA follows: TGCAGCGTTGTCAGGGATTCCTACGAGCAGTACTTC. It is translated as CSVVRDSYEQYF.

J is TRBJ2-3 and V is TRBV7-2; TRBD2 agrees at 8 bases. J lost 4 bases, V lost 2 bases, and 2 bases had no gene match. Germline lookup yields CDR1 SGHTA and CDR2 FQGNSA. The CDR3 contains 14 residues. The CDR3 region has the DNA TGTGCCAGCAGCTTAATGCGGGGGGCAGATACGCAGTATTTT. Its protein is CASSLMRGADTQYF.

CDR3 sequence (DNA): TGCAGTGCGAAAACAGGGAGTGGCTACACCTTC. Its translation is CSAKTGSGYTF. The chain joins TRBV20-1 to TRBJ1-2; a possible D gene is TRBD1 (6 bases). Trimming took off 6 bases at V and 7 bases at J, with 12 bases between the two ends. The CDR3 contains 11 residues. CDR1 is DFQATT and CDR2 is SNEGSKA in the germline V gene (reference sequence).

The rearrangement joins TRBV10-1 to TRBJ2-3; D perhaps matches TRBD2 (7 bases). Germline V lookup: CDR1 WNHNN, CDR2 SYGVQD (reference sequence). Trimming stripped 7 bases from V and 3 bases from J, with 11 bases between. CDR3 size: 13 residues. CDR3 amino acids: CASTGGPTDTQYF. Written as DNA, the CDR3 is TGCGCCAGCACGGGGGGCCCGACAGATACGCAGTATTTT.

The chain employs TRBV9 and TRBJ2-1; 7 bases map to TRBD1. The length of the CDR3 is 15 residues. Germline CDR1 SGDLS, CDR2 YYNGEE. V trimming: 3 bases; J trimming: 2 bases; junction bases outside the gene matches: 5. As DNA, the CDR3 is TGTGCCAGCAGCGCCGCAGGGGGTCCCTACAATGAGCAGTTCTTC. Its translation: CASSAAGGPYNEQFF. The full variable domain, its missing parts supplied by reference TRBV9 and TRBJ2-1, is DSGVTQTPKHLITATGQRVTLRCSPRSGDLSVYWYQQSLDQGLQFLIQYYNGEERAKGNILERFSAQQFPDLHSELNLSSLELGDSALYFCASSAAGGPYNEQFFGPGTRLTVL.

The CDR3, as DNA: TGTGCCAGCAGCTTAGATGCTCAGGGAGATACGCAGTATTTT. Translated, it gives CASSLDAQGDTQYF. The gene calls are TRBV7-3 and TRBJ2-3; D is possibly TRBD1 (5 bases). CDR1 is SGHTA and CDR2 is FQGTGA in the germline V gene. There are 14 residues in the CDR3. V dropped 2 bases and J dropped 5 bases, with 11 bases sitting between them.

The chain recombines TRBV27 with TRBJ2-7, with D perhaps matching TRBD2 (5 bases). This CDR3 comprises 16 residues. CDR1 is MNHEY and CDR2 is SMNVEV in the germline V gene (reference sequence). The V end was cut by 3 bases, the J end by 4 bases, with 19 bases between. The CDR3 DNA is TGTGCCAGCAGTTTCCACGTGGGAGTCAGATTATACGAGCAGTACTTC. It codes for CASSFHVGVRLYEQYF.

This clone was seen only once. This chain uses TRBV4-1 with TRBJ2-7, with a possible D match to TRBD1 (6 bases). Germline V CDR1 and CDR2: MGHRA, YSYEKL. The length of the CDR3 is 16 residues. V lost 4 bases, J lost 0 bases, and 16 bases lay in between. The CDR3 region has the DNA TGCGCCAGCAGCCGGAACACAGGGTTAAGCTCCTACGAGCAGTACTTC. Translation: CASSRNTGLSSYEQYF.

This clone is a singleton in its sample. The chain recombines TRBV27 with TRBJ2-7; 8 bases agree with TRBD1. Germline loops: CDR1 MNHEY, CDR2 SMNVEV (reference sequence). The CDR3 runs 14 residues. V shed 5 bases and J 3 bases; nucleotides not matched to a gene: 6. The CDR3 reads CASSDRGYGYEQYF. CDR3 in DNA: TGTGCCAGCAGTGACAGGGGTTACGGCTACGAGCAGTACTTC.

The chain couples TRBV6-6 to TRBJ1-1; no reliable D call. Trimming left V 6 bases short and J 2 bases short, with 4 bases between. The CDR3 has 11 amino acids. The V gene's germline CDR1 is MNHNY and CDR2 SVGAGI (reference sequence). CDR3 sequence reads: CASSKNTEAFF. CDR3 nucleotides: TGTGCCAGCAGCAAAAACACTGAAGCTTTCTTT.

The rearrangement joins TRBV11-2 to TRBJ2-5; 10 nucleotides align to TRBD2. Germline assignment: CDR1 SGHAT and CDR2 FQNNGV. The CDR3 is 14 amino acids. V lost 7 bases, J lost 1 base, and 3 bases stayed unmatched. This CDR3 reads CASTRTSGQETQYF. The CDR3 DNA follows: TGTGCCAGCACGAGGACTAGCGGCCAAGAGACCCAGTACTTC.